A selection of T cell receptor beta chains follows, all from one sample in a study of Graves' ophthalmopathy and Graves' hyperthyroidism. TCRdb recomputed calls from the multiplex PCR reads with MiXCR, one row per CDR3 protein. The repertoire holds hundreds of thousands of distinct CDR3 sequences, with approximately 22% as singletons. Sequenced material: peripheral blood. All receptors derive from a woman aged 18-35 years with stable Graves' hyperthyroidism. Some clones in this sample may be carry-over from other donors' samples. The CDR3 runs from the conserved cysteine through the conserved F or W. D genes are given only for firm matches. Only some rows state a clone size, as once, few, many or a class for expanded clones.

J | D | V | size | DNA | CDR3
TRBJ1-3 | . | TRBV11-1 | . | TGTGCCAGCAGCTCGATGGACGCGGAGGGTGGAAACACCATATATTTT | CASSSMDAEGGNTIYF
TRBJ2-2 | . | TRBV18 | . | TGTGCCAGCTCACCACCGTCATCCCTGAACACCGGGGAGCTGTTTTTT | CASSPPSSLNTGELFF
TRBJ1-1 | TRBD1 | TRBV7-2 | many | TGTGCCAGCAGCAGAAACCAGGGGGCGGTCACTGAAGCTTTCTTT | CASSRNQGAVTEAFF
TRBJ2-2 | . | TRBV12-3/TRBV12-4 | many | TGTGCCAGCAGCCCCATGAGGGGGGCCGGGGAGCTGTTTTTT | CASSPMRGAGELFF
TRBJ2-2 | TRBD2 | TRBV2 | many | TGTGCCAGCATGGGGACTAGCGGGAGTCGGACCGGGGAGCTGTTTTTT | CASMGTSGSRTGELFF
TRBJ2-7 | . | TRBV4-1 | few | TGCGCCAGCAGCCAAGGAGTGGACAGTAACTCCCCCTTCTACGAGCAGTACTTC | CASSQGVDSNSPFYEQYF
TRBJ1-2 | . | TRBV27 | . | TGTGCCAGCAGTGAGGGAGCCCCTTATGGCTACACCTTC | CASSEGAPYGYTF
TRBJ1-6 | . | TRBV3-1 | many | TGTGCCAGCAGCCACCAGAGAGGGTCACCCCTCCACTTT | CASSHQRGSPLHF
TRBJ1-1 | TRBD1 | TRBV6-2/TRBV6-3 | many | TGTGCCAGCAGTTACGAACGTCAGCCGGGGACAGGGATGAACACTGAAGCTTTCTTT | CASSYERQPGTGMNTEAFF
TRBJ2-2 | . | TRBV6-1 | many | TGTGCCAGCAGGGTCGGGATTACAGACACCGGGGAGCTGTTTTTT | CASRVGITDTGELFF
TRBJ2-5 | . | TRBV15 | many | TGTGCCACCAGCAGAGATTGGGGGGGGGCCGACCAAGAGACCCAGTACTTC | CATSRDWGGADQETQYF
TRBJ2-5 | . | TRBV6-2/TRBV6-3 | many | TGTGCCAGCAGCTCGCGGGGTCGTCAACGAGAGACCCAGTACTTC | CASSSRGRQRETQYF
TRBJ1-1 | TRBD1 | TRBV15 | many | TGTGCCACCAGCAGAGATACAGGGGCTTGGGACACTGAAGCTTTCTTT | CATSRDTGAWDTEAFF
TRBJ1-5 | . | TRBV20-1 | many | TGCAGTGCTAGAGATGAACAGGTCAGCAATCAGCCCCAGCATTTT | CSARDEQVSNQPQHF
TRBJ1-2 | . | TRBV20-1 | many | TGCAGTGCTAGTGCCCCACAGGGTACGGTGGATGGCTACACCTTC | CSASAPQGTVDGYTF
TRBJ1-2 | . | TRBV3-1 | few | TGTGCCAGCAGCCTCCGGGAGATAAGTCGAGACGGCTACACCTTC | CASSLREISRDGYTF
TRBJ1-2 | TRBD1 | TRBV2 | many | TGTGCCAGCAGTAAGTTCGAGACAGGGTCTGGCTACACCTTC | CASSKFETGSGYTF
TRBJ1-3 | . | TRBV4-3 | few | TGCGCCAGCAGCCAAAACAGGGCCGGAATTTCTGGAAACACCATATATTTT | CASSQNRAGISGNTIYF
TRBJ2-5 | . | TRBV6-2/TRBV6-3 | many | TGTGCCAGCAGGGGTGCGGAGACCCAGTACTTC | CASRGAETQYF
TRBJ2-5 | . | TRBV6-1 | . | TGTGCCACCAGTGAGTCAGGTTCCCAAGAGACCCAATACTTC | CATSESGSQETQYF
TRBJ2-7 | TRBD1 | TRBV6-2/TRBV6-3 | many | TGTGCCAGCAGTTACTCGAAGGGGGCGCCCGGCGAGCAGTACTTC | CASSYSKGAPGEQYF
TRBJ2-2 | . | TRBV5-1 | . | TGCGCCAGCAGTTACTCGACAGCCAACACCGGGGAGCTGTTTTTT | CASSYSTANTGELFF
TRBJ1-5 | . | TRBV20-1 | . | TGCAGTGCTAGTGGCTATAGCAATCAGCCCCAGCATTTT | CSASGYSNQPQHF
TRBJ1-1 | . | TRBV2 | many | TGTGCCAGCAGTGGTTGGCGGACGGGCACTGAAGCTTTCTTT | CASSGWRTGTEAFF
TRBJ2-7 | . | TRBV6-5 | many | TGTGCCAGCAGTTTCGGGACCATTAGCGAGCAGTACTTC | CASSFGTISEQYF
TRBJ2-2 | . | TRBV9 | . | TGTGCCAGCAGCGTAACAGGTTCTAACACCGGGGAGCTGTTTTTT | CASSVTGSNTGELFF
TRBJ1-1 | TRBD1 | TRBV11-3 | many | TGTGCCAGCAGCCTGGACAGGGGGCACACTGAAGCTTTCTTT | CASSLDRGHTEAFF
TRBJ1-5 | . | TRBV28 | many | TGTGCCAGCAGTTTTGCAGGGAATCAGCCCCAGCATTTT | CASSFAGNQPQHF
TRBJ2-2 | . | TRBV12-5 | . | TGTGCTAGTGGTTCCCTCCGGGGGACGAACACCGGGGAGCTGTTTTTT | CASGSLRGTNTGELFF
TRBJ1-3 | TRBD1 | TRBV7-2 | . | TGTGCCAGCAGCATTACAGGGGGCGTCGGAAACACCATATATTTT | CASSITGGVGNTIYF
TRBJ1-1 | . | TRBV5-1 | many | TGCGCCAGCAGCTTGAAGGGCTGGACTGAAGCTTTCTTT | CASSLKGWTEAFF
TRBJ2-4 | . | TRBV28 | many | TGTGCCAGCAGTAGGGGACAAGAGATAGCCAAAAACATTCAGTACTTC | CASSRGQEIAKNIQYF
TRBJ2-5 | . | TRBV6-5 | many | TGTGCCAGCAGTTACGGGGGCGGGGATGGGACCCAGTACTTC | CASSYGGGDGTQYF
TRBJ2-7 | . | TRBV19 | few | TGTGCCAGTAGTCCTCAGACTAGTTGGGCGTTTGGCGAGCAGTACTTC | CASSPQTSWAFGEQYF
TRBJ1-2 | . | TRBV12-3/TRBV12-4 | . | TGTGCCAGCAGTCCCGCATCGGTAGTCTATGGCTACACCTTC | CASSPASVVYGYTF
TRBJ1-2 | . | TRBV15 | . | TGTGCCACCAGCTCAGAGATCTCAGGCTATGGCTACACCTTC | CATSSEISGYGYTF
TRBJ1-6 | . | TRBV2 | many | TGTGCCAGCAGAGATAGGGTAACGGGTAATTCACCCCTCCACTTT | CASRDRVTGNSPLHF
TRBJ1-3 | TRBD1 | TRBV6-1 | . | TGTGCCAGCAGTGCACGGACAGGACCAAACACCATATATTTT | CASSARTGPNTIYF
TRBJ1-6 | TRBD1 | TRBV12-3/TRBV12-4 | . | TGTGCCAGCAGTGCCGGACAGGGAGAGTCACCCCTCCACTTT | CASSAGQGESPLHF
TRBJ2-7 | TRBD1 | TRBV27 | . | TGTGCCAGCAGTATTGGACAGGGGACAGACTACGAGCAGTACTTC | CASSIGQGTDYEQYF
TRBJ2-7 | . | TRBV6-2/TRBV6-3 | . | TGTGCCAGCAGTTACCACTGGCGAGAGCAGTACTTC | CASSYHWREQYF
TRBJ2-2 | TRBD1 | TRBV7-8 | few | TGTGCCAGCAGCTGGGACAGTTACACCGGGGAGCTGTTTTTT | CASSWDSYTGELFF
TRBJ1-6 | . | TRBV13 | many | TGTGCCAGCAGCCAAGACACCTCACCCCTCCACTTT | CASSQDTSPLHF
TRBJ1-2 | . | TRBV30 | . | TGTGCCTGGCATAGGACCGCCACCTTCCTAGGCTACACCTTC | CAWHRTATFLGYTF
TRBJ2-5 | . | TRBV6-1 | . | TGTGCCAGCAGTGAATTACAGCCCCTAGGTGAGCAGTACTTC | CASSELQPLGEQYF
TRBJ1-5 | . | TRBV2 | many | TGTGCCAGCAGAATGAGCAATCAGCCCCAGCATTTT | CASRMSNQPQHF
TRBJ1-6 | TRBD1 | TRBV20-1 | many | TGCAGTGCAACCTATGGGACAGGTTTTAATTCACCCCTCCACTTT | CSATYGTGFNSPLHF
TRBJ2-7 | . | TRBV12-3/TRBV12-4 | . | TGTGCCAGCAGTTCTCCCGGGACTTTTGAAGAGCAGTACTTC | CASSSPGTFEEQYF
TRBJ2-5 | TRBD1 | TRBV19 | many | TGTGCCAGTAGTGCGATGGACAGGGTGGGCCCAGAGACCCAGTACTTC | CASSAMDRVGPETQYF